The clone carrying this TCR beta chain was observed a few times. Its target is unknown. These data are taken from a study of T-cell memory formation after mild COVID-19. Study overall: TCR clusters mostly belonged to single donors.

Study-wide points: Pre-infection memory harbored some responding clones, suggesting cross-reactive memory joined. Contracting CD8+ clones were enriched in EMRA, CD4+ mainly in CM and EM.

MiXCR, applied by TCRdb to the 5' RACE reads, yields one record per CDR3 protein. The repertoire includes around 220,000 distinct CDR3 sequences, 16% of them detected once, and about 3.5% sits in the top ten. Sample: PBMCs or a T cell subset sorted from them (not recorded which). The sequence was collected from a man aged 18 to 30 who had mild COVID-19 (a few samples of this study predate the infection). Cell type and time point are not known.

CDR3 DNA: TGTGCCAGCCTGGACCTCTATGGCTACACCTTC. It specifies CASLDLYGYTF. The V call is TRBV6-5, the J call TRBJ1-2, with D unclear. CDR1 and CDR2 (germline): MNHEY, SVGAGI. V gave up 8 bases and J gave up 4 bases, with 8 bases separating them. The length of the CDR3 is 11 residues.